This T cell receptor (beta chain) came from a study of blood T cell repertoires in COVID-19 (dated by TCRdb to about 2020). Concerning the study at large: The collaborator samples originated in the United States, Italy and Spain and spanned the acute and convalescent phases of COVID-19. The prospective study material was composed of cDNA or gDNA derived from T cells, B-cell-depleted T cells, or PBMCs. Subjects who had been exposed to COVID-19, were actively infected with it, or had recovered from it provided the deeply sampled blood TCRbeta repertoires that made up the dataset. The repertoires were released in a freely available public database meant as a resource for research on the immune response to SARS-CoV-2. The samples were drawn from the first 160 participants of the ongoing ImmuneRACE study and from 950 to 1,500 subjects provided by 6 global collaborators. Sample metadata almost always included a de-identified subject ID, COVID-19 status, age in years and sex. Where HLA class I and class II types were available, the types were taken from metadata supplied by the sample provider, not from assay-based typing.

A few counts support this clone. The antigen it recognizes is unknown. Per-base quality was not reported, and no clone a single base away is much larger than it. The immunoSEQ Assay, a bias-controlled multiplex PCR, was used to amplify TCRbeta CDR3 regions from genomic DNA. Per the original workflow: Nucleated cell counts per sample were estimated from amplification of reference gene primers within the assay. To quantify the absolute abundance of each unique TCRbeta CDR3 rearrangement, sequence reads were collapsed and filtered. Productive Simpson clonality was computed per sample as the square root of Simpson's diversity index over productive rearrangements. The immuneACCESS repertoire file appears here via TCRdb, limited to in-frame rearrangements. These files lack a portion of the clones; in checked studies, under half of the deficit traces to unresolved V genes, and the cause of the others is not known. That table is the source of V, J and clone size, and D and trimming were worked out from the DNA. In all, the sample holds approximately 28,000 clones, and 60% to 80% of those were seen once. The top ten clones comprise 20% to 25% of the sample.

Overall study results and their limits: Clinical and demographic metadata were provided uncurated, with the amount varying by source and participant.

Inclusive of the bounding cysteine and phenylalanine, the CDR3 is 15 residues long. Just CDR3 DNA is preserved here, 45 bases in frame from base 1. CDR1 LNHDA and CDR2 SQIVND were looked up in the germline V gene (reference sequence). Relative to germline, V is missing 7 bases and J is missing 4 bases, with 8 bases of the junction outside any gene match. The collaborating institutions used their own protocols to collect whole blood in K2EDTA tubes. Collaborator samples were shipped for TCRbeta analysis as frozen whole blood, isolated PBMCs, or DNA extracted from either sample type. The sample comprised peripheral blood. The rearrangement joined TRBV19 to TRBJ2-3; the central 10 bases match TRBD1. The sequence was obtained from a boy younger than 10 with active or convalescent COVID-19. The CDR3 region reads CASTGLGQGPDTQYF. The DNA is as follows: TGTGCCAGTACGGGGTTGGGACAGGGGCCAGATACGCAGTATTTT.